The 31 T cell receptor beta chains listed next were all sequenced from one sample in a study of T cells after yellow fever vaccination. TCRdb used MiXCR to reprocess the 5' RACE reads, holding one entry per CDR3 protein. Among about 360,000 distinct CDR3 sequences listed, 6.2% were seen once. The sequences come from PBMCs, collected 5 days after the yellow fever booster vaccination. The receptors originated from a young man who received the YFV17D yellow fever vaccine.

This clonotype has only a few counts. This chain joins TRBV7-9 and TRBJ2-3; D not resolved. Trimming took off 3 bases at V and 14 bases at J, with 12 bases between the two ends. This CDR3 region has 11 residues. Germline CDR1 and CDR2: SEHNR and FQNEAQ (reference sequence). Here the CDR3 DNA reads TGTGCCAGCAGCTTCCTGAAGGAGTGGTATTTT. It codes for CASSFLKEWYF.

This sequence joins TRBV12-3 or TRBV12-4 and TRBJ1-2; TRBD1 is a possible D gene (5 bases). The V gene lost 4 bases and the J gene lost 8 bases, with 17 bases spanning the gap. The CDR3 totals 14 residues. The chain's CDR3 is CASSSSSGPRGYTF. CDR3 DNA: TGTGCCAGCAGTTCCTCTTCGGGGCCACGGGGCTACACCTTC.

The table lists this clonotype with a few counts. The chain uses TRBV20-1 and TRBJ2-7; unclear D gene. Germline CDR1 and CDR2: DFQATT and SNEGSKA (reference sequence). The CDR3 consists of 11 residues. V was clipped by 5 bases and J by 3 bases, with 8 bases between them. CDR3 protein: CSAGDFYEQYF. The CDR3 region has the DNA TGCAGTGCTGGGGATTTCTACGAGCAGTACTTC.

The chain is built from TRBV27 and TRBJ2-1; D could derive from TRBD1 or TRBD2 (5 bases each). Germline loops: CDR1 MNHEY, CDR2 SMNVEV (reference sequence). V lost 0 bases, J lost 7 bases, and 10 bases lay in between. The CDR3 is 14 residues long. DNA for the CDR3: TGTGCCAGCAGTTTATCGGTGGGACGGAATGAGCAGTTCTTC. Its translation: CASSLSVGRNEQFF.

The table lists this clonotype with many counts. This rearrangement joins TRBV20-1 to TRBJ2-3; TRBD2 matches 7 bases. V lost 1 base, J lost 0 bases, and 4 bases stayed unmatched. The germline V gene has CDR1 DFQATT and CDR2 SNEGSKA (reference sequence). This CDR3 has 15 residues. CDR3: CSARGAGLSTDTQYF. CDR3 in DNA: TGCAGTGCTAGAGGAGCGGGACTCAGCACAGATACGCAGTATTTT.

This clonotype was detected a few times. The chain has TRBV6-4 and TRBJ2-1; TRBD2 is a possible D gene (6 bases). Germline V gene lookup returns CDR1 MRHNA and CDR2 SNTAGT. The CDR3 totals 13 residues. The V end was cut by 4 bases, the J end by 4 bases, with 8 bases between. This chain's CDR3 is CASSASVYNEQFF. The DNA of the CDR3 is TGTGCCAGCAGTGCTAGCGTTTACAATGAGCAGTTCTTC.

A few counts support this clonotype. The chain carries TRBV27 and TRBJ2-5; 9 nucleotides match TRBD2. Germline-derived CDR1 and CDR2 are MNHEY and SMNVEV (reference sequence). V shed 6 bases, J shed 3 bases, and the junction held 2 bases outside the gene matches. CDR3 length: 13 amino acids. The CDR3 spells CASRRLAEETQYF. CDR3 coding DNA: TGTGCCAGCAGGCGACTAGCGGAAGAGACCCAGTACTTC.

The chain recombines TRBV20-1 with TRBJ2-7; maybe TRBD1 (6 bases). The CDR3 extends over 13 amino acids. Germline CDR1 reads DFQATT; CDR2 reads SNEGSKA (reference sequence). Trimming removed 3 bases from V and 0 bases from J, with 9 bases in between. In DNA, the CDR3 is TGCAGTGCTAGCACGGGACACTCCTACGAGCAGTACTTC. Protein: CSASTGHSYEQYF.

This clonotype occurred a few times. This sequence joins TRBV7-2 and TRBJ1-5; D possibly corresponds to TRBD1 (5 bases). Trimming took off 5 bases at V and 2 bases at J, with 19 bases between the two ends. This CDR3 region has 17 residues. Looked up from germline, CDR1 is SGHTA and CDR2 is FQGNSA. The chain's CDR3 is CASSGGAGGLGNQPQHF. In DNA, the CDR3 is TGTGCCAGCAGCGGTGGGGCCGGGGGTTTAGGCAATCAGCCCCAGCATTTT.

The CDR3 protein is CSARRQGPLSPLHF. CDR3 sequence (DNA): TGCAGTGCCCGTAGACAGGGACCCCTTTCACCCCTCCACTTT. This chain links TRBV20-1 with TRBJ1-6; TRBD1 aligns across 7 bases. The CDR3 is made up of 14 amino acids. Trimming took 6 bases from V and 9 from J; bases not matched to a gene: 11. Germline V gene data show CDR1 as DFQATT and CDR2 as SNEGSKA (reference sequence).

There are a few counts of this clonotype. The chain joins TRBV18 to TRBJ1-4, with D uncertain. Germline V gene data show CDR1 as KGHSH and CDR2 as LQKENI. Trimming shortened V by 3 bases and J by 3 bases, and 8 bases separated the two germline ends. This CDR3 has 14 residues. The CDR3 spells CASSPASSNEKLFF. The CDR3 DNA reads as TGTGCCAGCTCACCGGCCAGCTCTAATGAAAAACTGTTTTTT.

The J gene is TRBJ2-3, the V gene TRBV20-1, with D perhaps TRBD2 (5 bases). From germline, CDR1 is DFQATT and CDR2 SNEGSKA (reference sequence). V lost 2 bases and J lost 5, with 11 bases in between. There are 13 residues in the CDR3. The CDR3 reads CSARSSGKDTQYF. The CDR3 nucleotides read TGCAGTGCTAGATCGTCCGGGAAAGATACGCAGTATTTT.

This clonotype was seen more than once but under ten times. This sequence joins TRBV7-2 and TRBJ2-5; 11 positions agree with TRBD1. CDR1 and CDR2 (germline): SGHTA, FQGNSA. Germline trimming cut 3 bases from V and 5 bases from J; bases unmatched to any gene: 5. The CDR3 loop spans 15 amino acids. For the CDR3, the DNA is TGTGCCAGCAGCTTCCGGGACAGGGGGTCCGAGACCCAGTACTTC. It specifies CASSFRDRGSETQYF.

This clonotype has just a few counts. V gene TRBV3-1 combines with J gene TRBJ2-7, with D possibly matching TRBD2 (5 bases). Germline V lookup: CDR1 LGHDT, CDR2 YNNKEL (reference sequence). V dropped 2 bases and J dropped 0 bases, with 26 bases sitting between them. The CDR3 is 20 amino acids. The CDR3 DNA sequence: TGTGCCAGCAGCCAACAACTTAGATCTACGGGCGGGCATTACTCCTACGAGCAGTACTTC. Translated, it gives CASSQQLRSTGGHYSYEQYF.

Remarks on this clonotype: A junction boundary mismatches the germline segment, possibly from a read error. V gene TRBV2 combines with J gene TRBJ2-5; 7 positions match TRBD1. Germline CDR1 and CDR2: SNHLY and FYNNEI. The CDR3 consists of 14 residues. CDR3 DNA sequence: TGTGCCAGCAGTGAAACTCTTACAGGGGTGACCCAGTGCTTC. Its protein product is CASSETLTGVTQCF.

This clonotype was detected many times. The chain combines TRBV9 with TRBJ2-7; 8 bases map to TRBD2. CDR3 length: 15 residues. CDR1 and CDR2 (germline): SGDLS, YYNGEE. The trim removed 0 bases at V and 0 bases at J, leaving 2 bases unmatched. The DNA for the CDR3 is TGTGCCAGCAGCGTAGTGCGGGAGGACTCCTACGAGCAGTACTTC. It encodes CASSVVREDSYEQYF.

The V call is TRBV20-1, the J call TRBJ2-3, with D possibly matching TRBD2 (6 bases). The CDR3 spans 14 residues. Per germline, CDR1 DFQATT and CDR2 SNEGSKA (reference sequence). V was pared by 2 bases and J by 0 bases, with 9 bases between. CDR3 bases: TGCAGTGCTAGAAGGCTAGCGAGCACAGATACGCAGTATTTT. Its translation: CSARRLASTDTQYF.

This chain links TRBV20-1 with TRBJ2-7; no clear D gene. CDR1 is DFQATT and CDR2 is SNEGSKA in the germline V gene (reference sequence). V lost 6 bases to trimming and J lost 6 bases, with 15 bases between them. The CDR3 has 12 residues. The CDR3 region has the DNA TGCAGTGCCGGCCAGCCCCTGGGCGAGCAGTACTTC. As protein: CSAGQPLGEQYF.

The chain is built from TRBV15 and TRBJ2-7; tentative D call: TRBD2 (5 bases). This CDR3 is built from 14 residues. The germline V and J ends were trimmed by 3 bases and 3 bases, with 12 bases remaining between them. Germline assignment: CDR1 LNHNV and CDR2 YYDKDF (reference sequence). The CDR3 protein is CATSRTSGNYEQYF. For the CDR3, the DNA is TGTGCCACCAGCAGGACCAGCGGAAACTACGAGCAGTACTTC.

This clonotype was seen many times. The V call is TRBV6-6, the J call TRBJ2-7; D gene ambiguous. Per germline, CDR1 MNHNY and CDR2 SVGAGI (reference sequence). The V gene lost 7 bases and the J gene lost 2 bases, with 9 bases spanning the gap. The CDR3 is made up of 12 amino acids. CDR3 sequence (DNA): TGTGCCAGCACCTATGGTGCCTACGAGCAGTACTTC. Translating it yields CASTYGAYEQYF.

Written as DNA, the CDR3 is TGCGCCAGCAGCAGGATCCTGGACAGGGTCCAGCCCCAGCATTTT. Translation gives CASSRILDRVQPQHF. The chain has TRBV5-1 and TRBJ1-5, with 8 positions matching TRBD1. The J segment lost 7 bases and the V segment lost 4 bases, leaving 10 bases of the junction unmatched. The CDR3 spans 15 residues. Germline V gives CDR1 SGHRS, CDR2 YFSETQ. Based on the CDR3 plus reference TRBV5-1 and TRBJ1-5, the full variable domain is KAGVTQTPRYLIKTRGQQVTLSCSPISGHRSVSWYQQTPGQGLQFLFEYFSETQRNKGNFPGRFSGRQFSNSRSEMNVSTLELGDSALYLCASSRILDRVQPQHFGDGTRLSIL.

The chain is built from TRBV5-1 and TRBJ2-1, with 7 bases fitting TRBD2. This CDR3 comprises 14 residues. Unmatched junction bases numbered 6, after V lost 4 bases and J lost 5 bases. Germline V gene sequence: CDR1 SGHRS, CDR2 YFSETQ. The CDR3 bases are TGCGCCAGCAGCACCGCTAGCGGTAACAATGAGCAGTTCTTC. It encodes CASSTASGNNEQFF.

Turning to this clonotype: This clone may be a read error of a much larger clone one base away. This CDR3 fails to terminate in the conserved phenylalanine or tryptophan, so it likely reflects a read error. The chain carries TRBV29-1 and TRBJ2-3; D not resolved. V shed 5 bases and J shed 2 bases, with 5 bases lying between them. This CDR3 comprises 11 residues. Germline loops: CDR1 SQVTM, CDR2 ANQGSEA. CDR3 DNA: TGCAGCGTTCCTGTCACAGATACGCAGTATTCT. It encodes CSVPVTDTQYS.

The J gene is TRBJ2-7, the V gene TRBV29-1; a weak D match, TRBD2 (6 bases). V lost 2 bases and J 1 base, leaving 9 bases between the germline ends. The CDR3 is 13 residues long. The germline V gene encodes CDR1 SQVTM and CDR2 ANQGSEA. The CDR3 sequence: CSVETRGSYEQYF. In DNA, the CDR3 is TGCAGCGTTGAAACCCGGGGGTCCTACGAGCAGTACTTC.

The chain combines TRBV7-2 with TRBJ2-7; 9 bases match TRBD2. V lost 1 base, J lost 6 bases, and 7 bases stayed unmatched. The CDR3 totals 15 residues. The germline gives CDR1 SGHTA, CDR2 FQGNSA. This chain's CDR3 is CASSLVGTSTGEQYF. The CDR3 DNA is TGTGCCAGCAGCTTAGTCGGGACTAGCACGGGCGAGCAGTACTTC.

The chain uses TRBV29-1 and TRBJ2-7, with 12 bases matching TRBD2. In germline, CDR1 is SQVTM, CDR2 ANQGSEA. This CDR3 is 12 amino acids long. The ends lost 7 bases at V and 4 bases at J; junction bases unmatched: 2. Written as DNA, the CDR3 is TGCAGCGCGACTAGCGGGAGTTACGAGCAGTACTTC. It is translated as CSATSGSYEQYF.

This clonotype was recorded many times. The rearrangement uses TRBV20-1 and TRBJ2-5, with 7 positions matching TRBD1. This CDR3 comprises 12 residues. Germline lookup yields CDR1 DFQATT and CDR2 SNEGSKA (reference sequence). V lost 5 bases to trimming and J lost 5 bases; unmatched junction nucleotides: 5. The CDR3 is CSASEQGETQYF. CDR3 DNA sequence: TGCAGTGCTTCTGAACAGGGGGAGACCCAGTACTTC.

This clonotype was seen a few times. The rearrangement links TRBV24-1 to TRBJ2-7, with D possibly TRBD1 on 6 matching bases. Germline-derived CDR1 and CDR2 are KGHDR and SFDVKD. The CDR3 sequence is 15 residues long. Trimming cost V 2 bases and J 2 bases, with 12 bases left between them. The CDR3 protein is CATSDSTDSTYEQYF. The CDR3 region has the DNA TGTGCCACCAGTGATTCTACGGACAGCACCTACGAGCAGTACTTC.

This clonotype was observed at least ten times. The CDR3 here is CASSEASTDTQYF. The CDR3 nucleotides read TGTGCCAGCAGTGAGGCAAGCACAGATACGCAGTATTTT. The chain combines TRBV25-1 with TRBJ2-3; D gene unclear. The CDR3 length is 13 residues. With 3 bases removed from V and 0 bases from J, the gap between germline ends came to 4 bases. CDR1 is MGHDK and CDR2 is SYGVNS in the germline V gene.

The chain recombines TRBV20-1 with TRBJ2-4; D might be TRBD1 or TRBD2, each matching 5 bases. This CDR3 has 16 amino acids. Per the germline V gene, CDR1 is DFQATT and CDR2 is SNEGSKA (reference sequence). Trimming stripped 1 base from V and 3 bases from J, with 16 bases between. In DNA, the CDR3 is TGCAGTGCTAGAGGGGACGCGAGTTGGGGCAAAAACATTCAGTACTTC. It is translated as CSARGDASWGKNIQYF.

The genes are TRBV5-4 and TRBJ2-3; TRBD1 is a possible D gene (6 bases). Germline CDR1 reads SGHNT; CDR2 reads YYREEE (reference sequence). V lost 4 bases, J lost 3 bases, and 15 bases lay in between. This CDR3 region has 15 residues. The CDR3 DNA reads TGTGCCAGCAGCCCGCAGGGGAGTCGAACAGATACGCAGTATTTT. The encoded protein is CASSPQGSRTDTQYF.